The 26 T cell receptor beta chains below were found in one sample sequenced in a study of cytomegalovirus exposure and HLA in healthy donors. Clones were sequenced by immunoSEQ multiplex PCR, and TCRdb holds only the in-frame ones, with some missing. The table includes tens of thousands of clones, roughly 96% detected once. Specimen: PBMCs. The receptors derive from a man aged 18 to 30 in good health and CMV-seronegative.

This rearrangement joins TRBV28 to TRBJ2-7, with 9 bases identical to TRBD1. V lost 3 bases to trimming and J lost 4 bases; unmatched junction nucleotides: 4. This CDR3 has 14 amino acids. Germline loops: CDR1 MDHEN, CDR2 SYDVKM. The CDR3 here is CASSFWDRVYEQYF. The CDR3 DNA reads TGTGCCAGCAGTTTCTGGGACAGGGTGTACGAGCAGTACTTC.

In its sample, this clone was seen once. The chain is built from TRBV27 and TRBJ1-2, with D perhaps matching TRBD1 (5 bases). This CDR3 comprises 13 residues. Germline CDR1 MNHEY, CDR2 SMNVEV (reference sequence). The ends were cut back, 5 bases at V and 4 bases at J, with 11 bases in the middle. The CDR3 nucleotides read TGTGCCAGCAGTAGGGGAGGGAGCTATGGCTACACCTTC. This codes for CASSRGGSYGYTF.

The chain has TRBV7-8 and TRBJ1-2; 10 bases are a match to TRBD1. V lost 5 bases, J lost 4 bases, and 7 bases stayed unmatched. CDR1 and CDR2 from the germline V gene are SGHVS and FQNEAQ. The CDR3 is 15 amino acids. CDR3 amino acids: CASSTSTGGAYGYTF. CDR3 sequence (DNA): TGTGCCAGCAGCACCTCGACAGGGGGCGCCTATGGCTACACCTTC. The full variable domain, its missing parts supplied by reference TRBV7-8 and TRBJ1-2, is GAGVSQSPRYKVAKRGQDVALRCDPISGHVSLFWYQQALGQGPEFLTYFQNEAQLDKSGLPSDRFFAERPEGSVSTLKIQRTQQEDSAVYLCASSTSTGGAYGYTFGSGTRLTVV.

V usage is TRBV9 and J usage is TRBJ2-1, with 7 nucleotides matching TRBD1. This CDR3 contains 15 residues. Germline V gene sequence: CDR1 SGDLS, CDR2 YYNGEE. The ends lost 4 bases at V and 0 bases at J; junction bases unmatched: 4. The CDR3 is CASSPTGASYNEQFF. DNA for the CDR3: TGTGCCAGCAGCCCAACAGGGGCCTCCTACAATGAGCAGTTCTTC.

The count of this clone is one. V gene TRBV5-4 combines with J gene TRBJ2-5, with TRBD1 identical over 7 bases. This CDR3 is built from 15 residues. The ends lost 4 bases at V and 5 bases at J; junction bases unmatched: 11. Germline values: CDR1 SGHNT, CDR2 YYREEE (reference sequence). As DNA, the CDR3 is TGTGCCAGCAGCCTACGGGACAGTATATTGGAGACCCAGTACTTC. Amino acids: CASSLRDSILETQYF.

V and J are TRBV6-6 and TRBJ1-2; D remains unclear. V lost 8 bases and J lost 4, with 11 bases in between. The CDR3 is made up of 12 amino acids. Germline V lookup: CDR1 MNHNY, CDR2 SVGAGI (reference sequence). CDR3 region: CASLNRGYGYTF. The CDR3 bases are TGTGCCAGCCTAAACCGGGGCTATGGCTACACCTTC.

CDR3 DNA: TGTGCCAGCAGCTTTCAAGAGAATGAAAAACTGTTTTTT. Translation: CASSFQENEKLFF. This chain joins TRBV2 and TRBJ1-4; D uncertain. From germline, CDR1 is SNHLY and CDR2 FYNNEI. V lost 6 bases and J lost 5, with 10 bases in between. CDR3 length equals 13 residues.

The chain carries TRBV6-6 and TRBJ1-5; D is unresolved. The CDR3 consists of 15 residues. Germline CDR1 reads MNHNY; CDR2 reads SVGAGI (reference sequence). V was cut by 1 base and J by 5 bases, with 12 bases left in between. DNA of the CDR3: TGTGCCAGCAGTTACTTGAGGGCGGGAGATCAGCCCCAGCATTTT. Protein: CASSYLRAGDQPQHF.

The chain has TRBV10-3 and TRBJ2-1; the match to TRBD2 covers 7 bases. The junction had 16 bases not matched to a gene; V was cut back by 2 bases and J by 9 bases. The CDR3 spans 17 residues. The germline V gene has CDR1 ENHRY and CDR2 SYGVKD. The CDR3 spells CAISERDIGVAGTEQFF. The CDR3 bases are TGTGCCATCAGTGAGAGAGACATTGGGGTAGCGGGTACTGAGCAGTTCTTC.

This chain joins TRBV30 and TRBJ1-1, with 8 bases aligning to TRBD1. Germline assignment: CDR1 GTSNPN and CDR2 SVGIG (reference sequence). Trimming removed 8 bases from V and 5 bases from J; junction bases left unmatched: 10. This CDR3 comprises 13 residues. This CDR3 is CAGQGASGTEAFF. The CDR3 DNA follows: TGTGCCGGGCAGGGGGCCTCAGGGACTGAAGCTTTCTTT.

Concerning this clone itself: At one end the junction does not follow the germline gene, possibly because of a read error. The chain combines TRBV9 with TRBJ2-3, with D possibly TRBD2 on 5 matching bases. This CDR3 has 14 residues. The germline gives CDR1 SGDLS, CDR2 YYNGEE. The CDR3 bases are TGTGCCAGCGGCCGGGTTGGAGGCACGGATACGCAGTATTTT. This encodes CASGRVGGTDTQYF.

The chain combines TRBV9 with TRBJ2-7, with D possibly TRBD1 on 5 matching bases. This CDR3 is built from 14 residues. The V and J ends lost 0 bases and 1 base respectively, with 8 bases between them. Germline loops: CDR1 SGDLS, CDR2 YYNGEE. The CDR3 region has the DNA TGTGCCAGCAGCGTAGGGACAATGTCCTACGAGCAGTACTTC. Translation: CASSVGTMSYEQYF.

The V gene is TRBV7-9, the J gene TRBJ1-2; a possible D gene is TRBD1 (5 bases). V dropped 5 bases and J dropped 3 bases, with 13 bases sitting between them. This CDR3 contains 14 residues. The germline gives CDR1 SEHNR, CDR2 FQNEAQ (reference sequence). The CDR3 DNA reads as TGTGCCAGCAGCCCACCGTGGGGGGACTATGGCTACACCTTC. Protein: CASSPPWGDYGYTF.

This chain joins TRBV2 and TRBJ2-7; 7 nucleotides match TRBD1. Trimming took 0 bases from V and 6 from J; bases not matched to a gene: 8. Germline CDR1 and CDR2: SNHLY and FYNNEI. This CDR3 contains 15 residues. The CDR3: CASSEARSGGREQYF. Here the CDR3 DNA reads TGTGCCAGCAGTGAAGCGAGGTCAGGGGGACGCGAGCAGTACTTC.

The chain is built from TRBV28 and TRBJ2-3; D is unclear. V was trimmed by 2 bases and J by 6 bases, leaving 18 bases between them. The CDR3 extends over 16 amino acids. Germline V lookup: CDR1 MDHEN, CDR2 SYDVKM. CDR3 region: CASSLANTRLLDTQYF. CDR3 nucleotides: TGTGCCAGCAGTTTAGCCAACACGAGGCTATTGGATACGCAGTATTTT.

This chain links TRBV5-8 with TRBJ2-5; maybe TRBD1 (6 bases). Per germline, CDR1 SGHTS and CDR2 YDEGEE. The ends were cut back, 4 bases at V and 2 bases at J, with 9 bases in the middle. This CDR3 is built from 13 residues. The CDR3 nucleotides read TGTGCCAGCAGCCCCGGACAGCAAGAGACCCAGTACTTC. Encoded protein: CASSPGQQETQYF.

The CDR3 here is CASSHLRGNQPQHF. The CDR3 DNA follows: TGCGCCAGCAGCCACCTTCGGGGGAATCAGCCCCAGCATTTT. The chain employs TRBV4-1 and TRBJ1-5; possible D gene TRBD1, 5 bases. This CDR3 is built from 14 residues. The germline CDR1 and CDR2 sequences are MGHRA and YSYEKL. V shed 3 bases and J shed 4 bases, with 10 bases lying between them.

The rearrangement uses TRBV6-5 and TRBJ2-7, with TRBD1 matching over 10 bases. CDR1 and CDR2 from the germline V gene are MNHEY and SVGAGI. V gave up 5 bases and J gave up 6 bases; unmatched junction bases: 10. The CDR3 loop spans 15 amino acids. The CDR3 DNA is TGTGCCAGCAGTCGCCGGGACAGGGGACCGATCGAGCAGTACTTC. It is translated as CASSRRDRGPIEQYF.

This chain uses TRBV30 with TRBJ2-3; D remains ambiguous. The CDR3 length is 13 residues. Trimming removed 5 bases at V and 3 bases at J, with 12 bases between. The germline CDR1 and CDR2 sequences are GTSNPN and SVGIG (reference sequence). Here the CDR3 reads CAWASGRTDTQYF. CDR3 coding DNA: TGTGCCTGGGCTAGTGGTCGGACAGATACGCAGTATTTT.

This sequence joins TRBV9 and TRBJ2-1; TRBD2 aligns across 9 bases. This CDR3 is built from 17 residues. With 3 bases clipped from V and 10 bases from J, the junction kept 17 bases outside the gene matches. Germline assignment: CDR1 SGDLS and CDR2 YYNGEE. CDR3 region: CASSAPQIAGARLEQFF. Written as DNA, the CDR3 is TGTGCCAGCAGCGCCCCTCAAATAGCGGGGGCCCGGCTGGAGCAGTTCTTC. Drawing the rest from reference TRBV9 and TRBJ2-1, the complete variable domain is DSGVTQTPKHLITATGQRVTLRCSPRSGDLSVYWYQQSLDQGLQFLIQYYNGEERAKGNILERFSAQQFPDLHSELNLSSLELGDSALYFCASSAPQIAGARLEQFFGPGTRLTVL.

This clone was seen once. This CDR3 is CASSLGGSGNTIYF. The CDR3 DNA is TGTGCCAGCAGTCTAGGAGGGTCTGGAAACACCATATATTTT. V gene TRBV9 combines with J gene TRBJ1-3, with no clear D. The CDR3 extends over 14 amino acids. Germline values: CDR1 SGDLS, CDR2 YYNGEE. The V gene lost 5 bases and the J gene lost 1 base, with 10 bases spanning the gap. The full variable domain, with the rest looked up from reference TRBV9 and TRBJ1-3, is DSGVTQTPKHLITATGQRVTLRCSPRSGDLSVYWYQQSLDQGLQFLIQYYNGEERAKGNILERFSAQQFPDLHSELNLSSLELGDSALYFCASSLGGSGNTIYFGEGSWLTVV.

The chain recombines TRBV10-2 with TRBJ1-1, with D possibly TRBD1 on 5 matching bases. Germline-derived CDR1 and CDR2 are WSHSY and SAAADI. CDR3 length equals 16 residues. The V end lost 11 bases, the J end lost 1 base, and 23 bases lay between the germline ends. In DNA form, the CDR3 reads TGCGCCGCTCACCGACAGCGCGTGTCGGGGAACACTGAAGCTTTCTTT. Translating it yields CAAHRQRVSGNTEAFF.

The gene calls are TRBV19 and TRBJ1-5; the match to TRBD1 covers 7 bases. From germline, CDR1 is LNHDA and CDR2 SQIVND (reference sequence). The CDR3 totals 16 residues. The ends lost 6 bases at V and 5 bases at J; junction bases unmatched: 13. CDR3 in amino acids: CASRLDALTGHQPQHF. CDR3 nucleotide sequence: TGTGCCAGTAGATTGGACGCTTTGACAGGGCATCAGCCCCAGCATTTT.

This rearrangement joins TRBV6-6 to TRBJ2-2; perhaps TRBD1 as D (6 bases). The CDR3 runs to 16 residues. CDR1 is MNHNY and CDR2 is SVGAGI in the germline V gene (reference sequence). V was cut by 6 bases and J by 1 base, with 15 bases left in between. The CDR3 region has the DNA TGTGCCAGCAGCCCCTCCGGACAGAGGAACACCGGGGAGCTGTTTTTT. As protein: CASSPSGQRNTGELFF.

CDR3 amino acids: CASSEIKGGTDTQYF. CDR3 DNA: TGTGCCAGCAGTGAAATTAAAGGGGGCACAGATACGCAGTATTTT. This sequence joins TRBV6-1 and TRBJ2-3; a weak D match, TRBD1 (5 bases). There are 15 residues in the CDR3. The germline V gene has CDR1 MNHNS and CDR2 SASEGT. The V end was cut by 2 bases, the J end by 1 base, with 10 bases between.

The genes are TRBV11-3 and TRBJ2-2; perhaps TRBD2 as D (6 bases). Per the germline V gene, CDR1 is SGHNT and CDR2 is YENEEA. Trimming removed 7 bases at V and 0 bases at J, with 12 bases between. This CDR3 region has 15 residues. CDR3 protein: CASIWGDSNTGELFF. CDR3 bases: TGTGCCAGCATTTGGGGGGATTCGAACACCGGGGAGCTGTTTTTT.